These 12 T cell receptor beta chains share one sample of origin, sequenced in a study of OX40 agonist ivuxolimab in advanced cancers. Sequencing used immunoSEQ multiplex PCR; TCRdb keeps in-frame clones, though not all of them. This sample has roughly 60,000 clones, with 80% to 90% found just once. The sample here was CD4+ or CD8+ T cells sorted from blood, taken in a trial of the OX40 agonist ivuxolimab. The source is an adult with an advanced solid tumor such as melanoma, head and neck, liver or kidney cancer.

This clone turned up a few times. The CDR3 DNA reads TGTGCCAGCTCAACCACGGCAGATATCAAGTATGGCTACACCTTC. This encodes CASSTTADIKYGYTF. The V call is TRBV18, the J call TRBJ1-2; D is unclear. With 5 bases removed from V and 5 bases from J, the gap between germline ends came to 18 bases. Germline V gene sequence: CDR1 KGHSH, CDR2 LQKENI. This CDR3 contains 15 residues.

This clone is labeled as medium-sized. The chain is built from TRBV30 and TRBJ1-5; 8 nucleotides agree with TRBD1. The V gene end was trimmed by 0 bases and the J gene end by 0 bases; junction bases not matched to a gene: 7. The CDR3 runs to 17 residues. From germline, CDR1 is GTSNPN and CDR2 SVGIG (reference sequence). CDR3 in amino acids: CAWSVYRGSYSNQPQHF. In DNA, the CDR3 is TGTGCCTGGAGTGTGTACAGGGGGAGCTATAGCAATCAGCCCCAGCATTTT.

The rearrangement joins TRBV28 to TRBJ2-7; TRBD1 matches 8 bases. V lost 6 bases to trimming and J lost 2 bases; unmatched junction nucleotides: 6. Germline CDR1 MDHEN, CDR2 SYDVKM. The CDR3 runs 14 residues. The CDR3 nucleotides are TGTGCCAGCAGCTACCCGGGACAGGCCTACGAGCAGTACTTC. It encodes CASSYPGQAYEQYF.

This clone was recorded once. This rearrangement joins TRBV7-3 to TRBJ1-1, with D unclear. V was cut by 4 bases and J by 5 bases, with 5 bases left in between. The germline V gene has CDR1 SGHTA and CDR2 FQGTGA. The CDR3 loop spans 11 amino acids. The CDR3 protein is CASSSGTEAFF. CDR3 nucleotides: TGTGCCAGCAGCTCGGGGACTGAAGCTTTCTTT.

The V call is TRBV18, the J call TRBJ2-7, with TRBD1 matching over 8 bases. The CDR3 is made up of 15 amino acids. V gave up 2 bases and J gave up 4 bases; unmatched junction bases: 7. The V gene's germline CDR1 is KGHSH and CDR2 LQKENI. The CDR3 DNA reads TGTGCCAGCTCACCATCTGACAGGGGTTCGTACGAGCAGTACTTC. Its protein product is CASSPSDRGSYEQYF.

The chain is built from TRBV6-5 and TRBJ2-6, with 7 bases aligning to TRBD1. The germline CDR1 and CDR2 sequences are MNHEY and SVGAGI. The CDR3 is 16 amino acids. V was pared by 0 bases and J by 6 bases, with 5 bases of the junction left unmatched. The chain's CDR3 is CASSYSRQGSANVLTF. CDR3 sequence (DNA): TGTGCCAGCAGTTACTCGAGACAGGGCTCGGCCAACGTCCTGACTTTC.

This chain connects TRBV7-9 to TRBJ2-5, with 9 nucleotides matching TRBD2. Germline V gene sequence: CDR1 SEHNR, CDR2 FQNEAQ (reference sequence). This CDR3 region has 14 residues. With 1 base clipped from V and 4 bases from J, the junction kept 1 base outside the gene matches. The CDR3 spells CASSLVSGGETQYF. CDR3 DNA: TGTGCCAGCAGCTTAGTTAGCGGGGGAGAGACCCAGTACTTC.

The CDR3 spells CASSLVITGSYNSPLHF. For the CDR3, the DNA is TGTGCCAGCAGCTTGGTGATAACAGGGAGTTATAATTCACCCCTCCACTTT. The V and J genes are TRBV5-4 and TRBJ1-6; tentatively, D is TRBD1 (6 bases). Germline loops: CDR1 SGHNT, CDR2 YYREEE (reference sequence). Trimming stripped 0 bases from V and 4 bases from J, with 14 bases between. The CDR3 is 17 residues long. The variable domain in full, with the rest retrieved from reference TRBV5-4 and TRBJ1-6, is ETGVTQSPTHLIKTRGQQVTLRCSSQSGHNTVSWYQQALGQGPQFIFQYYREEENGRGNFPPRFSGLQFPNYSSELNVNALELDDSALYLCASSLVITGSYNSPLHFGNGTRLTVT.

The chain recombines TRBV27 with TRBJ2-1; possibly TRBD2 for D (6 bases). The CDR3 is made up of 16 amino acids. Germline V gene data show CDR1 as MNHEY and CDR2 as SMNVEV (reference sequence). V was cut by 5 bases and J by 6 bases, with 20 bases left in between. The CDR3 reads CASSKIPGLITNEQFF. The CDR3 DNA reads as TGTGCCAGCAGTAAAATCCCGGGACTCATTACCAATGAGCAGTTCTTC.

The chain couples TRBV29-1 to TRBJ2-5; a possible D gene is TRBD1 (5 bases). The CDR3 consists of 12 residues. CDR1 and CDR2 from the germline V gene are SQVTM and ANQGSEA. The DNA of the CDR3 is TGCAGTGGGGCGTCAGGCCAAGAGACCCAGTACTTC. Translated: CSGASGQETQYF.

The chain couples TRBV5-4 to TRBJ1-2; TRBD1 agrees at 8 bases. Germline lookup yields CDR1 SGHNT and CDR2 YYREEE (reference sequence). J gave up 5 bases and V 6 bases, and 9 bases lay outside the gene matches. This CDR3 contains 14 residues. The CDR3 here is CASTQTGAGYGYTF. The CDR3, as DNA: TGTGCCAGCACCCAGACAGGGGCAGGGTATGGCTACACCTTC. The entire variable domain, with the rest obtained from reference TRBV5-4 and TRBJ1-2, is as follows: ETGVTQSPTHLIKTRGQQVTLRCSSQSGHNTVSWYQQALGQGPQFIFQYYREEENGRGNFPPRFSGLQFPNYSSELNVNALELDDSALYLCASTQTGAGYGYTFGSGTRLTVV.

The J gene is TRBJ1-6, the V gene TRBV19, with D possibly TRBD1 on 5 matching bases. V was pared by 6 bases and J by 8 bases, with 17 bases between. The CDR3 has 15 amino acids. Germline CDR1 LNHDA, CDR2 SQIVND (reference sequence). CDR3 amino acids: CASSGGGLEYSPLHF. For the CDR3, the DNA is TGTGCCAGTAGCGGCGGGGGACTGGAGTATTCACCCCTCCACTTT. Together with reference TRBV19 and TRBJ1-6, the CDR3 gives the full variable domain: DGGITQSPKYLFRKEGQNVTLSCEQNLNHDAMYWYRQDPGQGLRLIYYSQIVNDFQKGDIAEGYSVSREKKESFPLTVTSAQKNPTAFYLCASSGGGLEYSPLHFGNGTRLTVT.